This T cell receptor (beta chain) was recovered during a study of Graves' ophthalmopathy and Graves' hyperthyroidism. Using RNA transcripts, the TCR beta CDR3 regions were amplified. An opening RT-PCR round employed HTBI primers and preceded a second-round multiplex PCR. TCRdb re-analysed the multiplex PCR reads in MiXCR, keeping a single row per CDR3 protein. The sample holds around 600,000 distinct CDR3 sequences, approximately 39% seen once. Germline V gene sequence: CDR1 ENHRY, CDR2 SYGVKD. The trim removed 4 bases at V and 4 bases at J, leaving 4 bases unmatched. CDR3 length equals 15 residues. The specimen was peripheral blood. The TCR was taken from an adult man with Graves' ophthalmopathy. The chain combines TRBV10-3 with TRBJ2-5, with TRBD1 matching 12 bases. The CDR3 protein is CAISVRDRGRETQYF. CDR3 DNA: TGTGCCATCAGTGTCCGGGACAGGGGGCGAGAGACCCAGTACTTC.